This TCR beta chain was found in a study of blood T cell repertoires in COVID-19. Whole-study context: The United States, Italy and Spain provided the acute and convalescent COVID-19 samples.

This CDR3 spans 16 amino acids. Germline V gene data show CDR1 as SGHAT and CDR2 as FQNNGV. With 3 bases clipped from V and 7 bases from J, the junction kept 8 bases outside the gene matches. In the study's own analysis: Nucleated cell number was recorded as an estimate derived from reference gene primer amplification. Method: immunoSEQ multiplex PCR; TCRdb's copy keeps in-frame clones and lacks some. That table furnishes V, J and clone size, whereas the DNA furnished D and trimming. The sample shows about 34,000 clones, less than 85% of them seen only once. The sequencing sample was made of peripheral blood. The receptor was isolated from a human donor with acute or convalescent COVID-19. The donor label of this sample is uncertain. The chain employs TRBV11-2 and TRBJ1-6, with 8 bases matching TRBD1. CDR3 region: CASSFSDRGGNSPLHF. The CDR3 DNA reads as TGTGCCAGCAGCTTTTCCGACAGGGGTGGGAATTCACCCCTCCACTTT.